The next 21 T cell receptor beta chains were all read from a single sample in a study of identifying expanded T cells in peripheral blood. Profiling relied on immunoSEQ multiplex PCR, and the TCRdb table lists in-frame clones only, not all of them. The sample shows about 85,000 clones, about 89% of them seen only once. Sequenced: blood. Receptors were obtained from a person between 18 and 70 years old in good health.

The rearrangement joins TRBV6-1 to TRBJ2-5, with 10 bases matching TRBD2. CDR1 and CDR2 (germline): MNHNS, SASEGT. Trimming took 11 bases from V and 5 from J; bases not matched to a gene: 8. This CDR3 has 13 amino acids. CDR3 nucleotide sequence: TGTGCCGGTAAACCAGCGGGGGGGGAGACCCAGTACTTC. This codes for CAGKPAGGETQYF.

The CDR3 DNA reads as TGTGCCAGCAGCCCGGGGACTAGCGGGGGGTTCACAGATACGCAGTATTTT. This sequence encodes CASSPGTSGGFTDTQYF. This sequence joins TRBV11-2 and TRBJ2-3, with 15 bases that match TRBD2. The germline V gene has CDR1 SGHAT and CDR2 FQNNGV. The CDR3 sequence is 17 residues long. The V segment lost 5 bases and the J segment 2 bases; nucleotides outside the gene matches: 5.

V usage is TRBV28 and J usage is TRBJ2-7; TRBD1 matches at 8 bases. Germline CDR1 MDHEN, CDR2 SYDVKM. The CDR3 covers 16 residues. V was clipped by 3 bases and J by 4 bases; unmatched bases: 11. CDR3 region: CASSFTAGQGGYEQYF. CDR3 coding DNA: TGTGCCAGCAGTTTTACCGCAGGACAGGGTGGGTACGAGCAGTACTTC.

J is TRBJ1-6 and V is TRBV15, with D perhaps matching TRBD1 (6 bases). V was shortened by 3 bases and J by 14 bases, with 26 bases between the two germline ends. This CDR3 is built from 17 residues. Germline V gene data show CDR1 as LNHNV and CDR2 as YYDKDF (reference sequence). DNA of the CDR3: TGTGCCACCAGCAGGGATGCGACAGGCGCGGAGGTTGTGACCCTCCACTTT. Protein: CATSRDATGAEVVTLHF.

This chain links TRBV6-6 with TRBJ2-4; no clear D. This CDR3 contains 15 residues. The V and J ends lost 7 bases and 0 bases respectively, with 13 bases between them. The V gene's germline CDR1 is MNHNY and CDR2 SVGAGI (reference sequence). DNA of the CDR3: TGTGCCAGCACACCCGAGCCCCTAGCCAAAAACATTCAGTACTTC. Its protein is CASTPEPLAKNIQYF.

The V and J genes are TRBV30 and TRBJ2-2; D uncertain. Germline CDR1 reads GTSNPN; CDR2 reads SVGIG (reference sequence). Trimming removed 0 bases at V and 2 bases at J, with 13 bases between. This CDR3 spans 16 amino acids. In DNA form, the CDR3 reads TGTGCCTGGAGTGTACTTTGGCGGAGCAACACCGGGGAGCTGTTTTTT. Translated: CAWSVLWRSNTGELFF.

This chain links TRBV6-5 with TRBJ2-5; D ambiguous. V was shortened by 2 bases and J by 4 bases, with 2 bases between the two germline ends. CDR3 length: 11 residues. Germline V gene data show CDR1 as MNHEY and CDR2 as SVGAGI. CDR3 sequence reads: CASSYRETQYF. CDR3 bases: TGTGCCAGCAGTTACAGAGAGACCCAGTACTTC.

This chain's CDR3 is CASSPHRGPQYF. CDR3 coding DNA: TGTGCCAGCAGCCCCCATCGGGGGCCGCAGTATTTT. V is TRBV7-2 and J is TRBJ2-3; the D call may be TRBD1 or TRBD2 (6 bases each). The germline CDR1 and CDR2 sequences are SGHTA and FQGNSA. Trimming cost V 5 bases and J 10 bases, with 13 bases left between them. There are 12 residues in the CDR3.

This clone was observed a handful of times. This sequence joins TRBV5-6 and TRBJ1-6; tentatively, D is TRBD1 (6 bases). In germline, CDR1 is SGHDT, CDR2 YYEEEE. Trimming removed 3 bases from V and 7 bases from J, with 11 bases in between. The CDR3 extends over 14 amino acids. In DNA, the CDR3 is TGTGCCAGCAGCTACCGGGACACAAATTCACCCCTCCACTTT. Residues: CASSYRDTNSPLHF.

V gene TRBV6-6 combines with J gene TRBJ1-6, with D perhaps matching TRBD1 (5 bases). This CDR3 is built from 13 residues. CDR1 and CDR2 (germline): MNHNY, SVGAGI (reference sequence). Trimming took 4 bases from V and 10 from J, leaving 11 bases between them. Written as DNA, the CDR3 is TGTGCCAGCAGTTTGCCAGGGTGGTCACCCCTCCACTTT. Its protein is CASSLPGWSPLHF.

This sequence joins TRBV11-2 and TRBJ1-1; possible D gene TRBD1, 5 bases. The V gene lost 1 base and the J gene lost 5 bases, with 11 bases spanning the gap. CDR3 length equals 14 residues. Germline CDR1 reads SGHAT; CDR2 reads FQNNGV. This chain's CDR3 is CASSLGGDGTEAFF. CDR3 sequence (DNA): TGTGCCAGCAGCTTAGGAGGGGACGGGACTGAAGCTTTCTTT.

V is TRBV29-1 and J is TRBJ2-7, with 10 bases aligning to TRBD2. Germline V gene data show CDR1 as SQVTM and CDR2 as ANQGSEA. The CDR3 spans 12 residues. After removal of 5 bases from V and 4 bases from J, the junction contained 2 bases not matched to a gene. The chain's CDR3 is CSVRLAGYEQYF. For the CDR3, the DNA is TGCAGCGTTCGACTAGCGGGTTACGAGCAGTACTTC.

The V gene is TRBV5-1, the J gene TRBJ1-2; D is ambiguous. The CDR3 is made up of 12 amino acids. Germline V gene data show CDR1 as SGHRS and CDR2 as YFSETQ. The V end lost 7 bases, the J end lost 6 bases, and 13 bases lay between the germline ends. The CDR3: CASGQEANGYTF. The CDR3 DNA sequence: TGCGCCAGCGGGCAGGAAGCGAATGGCTACACCTTC.

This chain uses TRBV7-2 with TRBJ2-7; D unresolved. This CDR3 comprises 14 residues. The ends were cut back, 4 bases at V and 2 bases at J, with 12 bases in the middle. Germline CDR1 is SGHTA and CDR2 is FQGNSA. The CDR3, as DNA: TGTGCCAGCAGCTCGTTCGTAGGAACCTACGAGCAGTACTTC. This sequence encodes CASSSFVGTYEQYF.

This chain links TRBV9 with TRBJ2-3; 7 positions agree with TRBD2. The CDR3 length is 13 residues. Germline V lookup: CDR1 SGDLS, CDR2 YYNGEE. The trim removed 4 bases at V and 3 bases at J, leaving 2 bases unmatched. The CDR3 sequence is CASSFSGTDTQYF. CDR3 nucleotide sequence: TGTGCCAGCAGCTTTAGCGGGACAGATACGCAGTATTTT.

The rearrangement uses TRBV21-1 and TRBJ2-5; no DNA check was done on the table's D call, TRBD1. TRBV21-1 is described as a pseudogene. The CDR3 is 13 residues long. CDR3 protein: CASTPRQGASQYF. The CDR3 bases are TGTGCCAGCACCCCTAGACAGGGGGCCTCCCAGTACTTC.

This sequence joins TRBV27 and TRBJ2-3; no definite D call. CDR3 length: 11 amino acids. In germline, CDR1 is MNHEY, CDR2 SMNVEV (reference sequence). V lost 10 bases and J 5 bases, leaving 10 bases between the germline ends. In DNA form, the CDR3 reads TGTGCCACGCTACGAGGAGATACGCAGTATTTT. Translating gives CATLRGDTQYF.

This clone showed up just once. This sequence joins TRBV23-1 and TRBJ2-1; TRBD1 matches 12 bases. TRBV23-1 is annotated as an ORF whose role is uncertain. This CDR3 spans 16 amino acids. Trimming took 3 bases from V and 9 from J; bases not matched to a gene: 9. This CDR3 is CASSQTRDRGPVEQFF. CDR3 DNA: TGCGCCAGCAGTCAGACCCGGGACAGGGGGCCGGTTGAGCAGTTCTTC.

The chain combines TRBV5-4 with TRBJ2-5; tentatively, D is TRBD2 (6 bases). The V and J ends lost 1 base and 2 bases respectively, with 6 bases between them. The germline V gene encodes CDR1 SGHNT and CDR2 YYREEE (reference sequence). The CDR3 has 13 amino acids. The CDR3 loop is CASSLSGQETQYF. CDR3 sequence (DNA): TGTGCCAGCAGCTTGAGCGGGCAAGAGACCCAGTACTTC.

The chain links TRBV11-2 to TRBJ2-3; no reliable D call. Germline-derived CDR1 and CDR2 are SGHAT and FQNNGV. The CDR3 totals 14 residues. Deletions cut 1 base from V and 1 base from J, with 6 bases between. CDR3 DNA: TGTGCCAGCAGCTTAGCCCGGGGCACAGATACGCAGTATTTT. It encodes CASSLARGTDTQYF.

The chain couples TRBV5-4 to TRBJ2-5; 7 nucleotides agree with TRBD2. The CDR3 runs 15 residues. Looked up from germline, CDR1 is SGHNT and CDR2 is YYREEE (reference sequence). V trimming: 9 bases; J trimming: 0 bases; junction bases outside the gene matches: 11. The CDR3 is CATGTKRDYQETQYF. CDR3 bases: TGTGCCACCGGGACTAAGCGGGATTACCAAGAGACCCAGTACTTC.